This TCR beta chain originates from a study of T cell responses to AZD1222 COVID-19 vaccine. Libraries were prepared by immunoSEQ multiplex PCR; TCRdb keeps only in-frame clonotypes and omits some of them. The sample lists about 210,000 clones; about 94% were seen once. Findings of the study overall: Spike-specific TCR repertoires showed rising breadth and depth after two AZD1222 doses. The study found vaccine-associated CD4 TCRs spanning spike, dominant at 160-218 and 743-854.

Regarding this clone: Its cognate antigen is unknown.

Material: peripheral blood, obtained 28 days after the second dose of the MenACWY control vaccine. This TCR was sampled from an adult who received the MenACWY meningococcal vaccine as a control.

CDR3 sequence: CASSLRNSPLHF. CDR3 bases: TGTGCCAGCAGTCTAAGGAATTCACCCCTCCACTTT. The J gene is TRBJ1-6, the V gene TRBV12-3 or TRBV12-4, with D unclear. Trimming stripped 5 bases from V and 7 bases from J, with 6 bases between. This CDR3 spans 12 amino acids.